The 28 T cell receptor beta chains below come from one sample, sequenced in a study of blood T cells in healthy people across ages. PCR was performed a second time for about 7 to 12 cycles using a sample-barcoded 5' primer and a J-beta primer mix. TCRdb reprocessed the 5' RACE reads via MiXCR and lists one record per CDR3 protein. The table has hundreds of thousands of distinct CDR3 sequences, roughly 30% seen once. The specimen was blood. The origin of the receptors is a woman aged 80 or older in good health.

In this sample, this clonotype turned up many times. The chain recombines TRBV27 with TRBJ1-1, with D perhaps matching TRBD1 (6 bases). V shed 0 bases and J shed 4 bases, with 21 bases lying between them. This CDR3 is built from 18 residues. The germline CDR1 and CDR2 sequences are MNHEY and SMNVEV (reference sequence). CDR3 in amino acids: CASSLSSSVQGSLTEAFF. CDR3 sequence (DNA): TGTGCCAGCAGTTTATCATCATCGGTACAGGGTTCGCTCACTGAAGCTTTCTTT.

In this sample, this clonotype turned up many times. This chain connects TRBV27 to TRBJ1-2, with TRBD1 matching 12 bases. The V gene's germline CDR1 is MNHEY and CDR2 SMNVEV (reference sequence). This CDR3 has 15 residues. V was pared by 4 bases and J by 4 bases, with 4 bases of the junction left unmatched. The DNA for the CDR3 is TGTGCCAGCAGTTGGGGACAGGGGGCAGGCTATGGCTACACCTTC. Its protein product is CASSWGQGAGYGYTF.

For this clonotype: Just one base apart from a much larger clone, this may be a read error. The V gene is TRBV7-6, the J gene TRBJ2-1, with TRBD1 identical over 9 bases. Germline CDR1 SGHVS, CDR2 FNYEAQ. The CDR3 spans 13 residues. The junction had 2 bases not matched to a gene; V was cut back by 5 bases and J by 6 bases. The chain's CDR3 is CASSGTGINEQFF. Here the CDR3 DNA reads TGTGCCAGCAGCGGGACAGGGATCAATGAGCAGTTCTTC.

Turning to this clonotype: This may come from a read error, since a much larger clone is one base off. The J gene is TRBJ2-3, the V gene TRBV7-9; 7 bases map to TRBD1. Germline loops: CDR1 SEHNR, CDR2 FQNEAQ (reference sequence). The CDR3 totals 14 residues. The CDR3 spells CVSSSGQLTDTQYF. The DNA of the CDR3 is TGTGTCAGCAGCTCGGGACAGCTCACAGATACGCAGTATTTT. Based on the CDR3 plus reference TRBV7-9 and TRBJ2-3, the full variable domain is DTGVSQNPRHKITKRGQNVTFRCDPISEHNRLYWYRQTLGQGPEFLTYFQNEAQLEKSRLLSDRFSAERPKGSFSTLEIQRTEQGDSAMYLCVSSSGQLTDTQYFGPGTRLTVL.

This clonotype was detected ten times or more. This sequence joins TRBV5-1 and TRBJ2-1; D is possibly TRBD1 or TRBD2 (5 bases each). The CDR3 contains 15 residues. V was trimmed by 0 bases and J by 2 bases, leaving 9 bases between them. Germline V gene lookup returns CDR1 SGHRS and CDR2 YFSETQ. This CDR3 is CASSLGGSAYNEQFF. CDR3 in DNA: TGCGCCAGCAGCTTGGGGGGGAGCGCCTACAATGAGCAGTTCTTC.

The sample holds a few counts of this clonotype. Germline is not matched at one junction end, which may reflect a read error. This sequence joins TRBV6-5 and TRBJ1-4, with TRBD1 as a possible D gene (5 bases). Per germline, CDR1 MNHEY and CDR2 SVGAGI. CDR3 length: 12 amino acids. The DNA for the CDR3 is TGTGCCAGCAATTACGACGGGGGGAAACTGTTTTTT. This encodes CASNYDGGKLFF.

This clonotype was observed a few times. A much more abundant neighbour one base away suggests this may be a read error. V is TRBV7-2 and J is TRBJ2-7, with 9 bases lining up with TRBD1. The CDR3 totals 15 residues. V lost 4 bases and J lost 3; bases outside the gene matches: 7. The V gene's germline CDR1 is SGHTA and CDR2 FQGNSA. This CDR3 is CASSSGTGNRYEQYF. The CDR3 DNA follows: TGTGCCAGCAGCTCCGGGACAGGGAATCGCTACGAGCAGTACTTC.

Note on this clonotype: This may be a read error, as it is one base from a much larger clone. The V gene is TRBV7-3, the J gene TRBJ2-5; 10 bases match TRBD2. CDR3 length: 15 residues. CDR1 SGHTA and CDR2 FQGTGA come from the germline V gene. The CDR3 here is CSSSLSGGVEETQYF. The CDR3 region has the DNA TGTTCCAGCAGCTTAAGCGGGGGGGTGGAGGAGACCCAGTACTTC.

The chain has TRBV6-1 and TRBJ1-4; D is unclear. V was trimmed by 2 bases and J by 4 bases, leaving 14 bases between them. This CDR3 contains 16 residues. The V gene's germline CDR1 is MNHNS and CDR2 SASEGT. The CDR3 protein is CASSETARPFNEKLFF. The CDR3 bases are TGTGCCAGCAGTGAAACCGCAAGACCCTTTAATGAAAAACTGTTTTTT.

This clonotype was seen a few times. V gene TRBV7-9 combines with J gene TRBJ2-2; 8 bases fit TRBD1. Germline V CDR1 and CDR2: SEHNR, FQNEAQ (reference sequence). The CDR3 loop spans 17 amino acids. J was trimmed by 2 bases and V by 3 bases; bases with no gene match: 8. CDR3 protein: CASSFPPTGGNTGELFF. The CDR3 bases are TGTGCCAGCAGCTTTCCCCCTACAGGGGGAAACACCGGGGAGCTGTTTTTT.

A few counts support this clonotype. The CDR3 protein is CASSLERLAYNEQFF. The DNA for the CDR3 is TGTGCCAGCAGCTTAGAACGCCTCGCCTACAATGAGCAGTTCTTC. The chain employs TRBV11-2 and TRBJ2-1, with unresolved D. Trimming removed 0 bases at V and 2 bases at J, with 8 bases between. The CDR3 has 15 residues. The germline CDR1 and CDR2 sequences are SGHAT and FQNNGV.

This clonotype has a count of ten or more. V is TRBV5-1 and J is TRBJ1-1; D is possibly TRBD1 (6 bases). V lost 1 base to trimming and J lost 5 bases, with 15 bases between them. Germline assignment: CDR1 SGHRS and CDR2 YFSETQ. There are 15 residues in the CDR3. CDR3 bases: TGCGCCAGCAGCTTGTCCCCCGGGACACAGACTGAAGCTTTCTTT. Its translation: CASSLSPGTQTEAFF.

This clonotype was seen many times. This chain links TRBV4-1 with TRBJ2-7; 9 nucleotides agree with TRBD1. Germline lookup yields CDR1 MGHRA and CDR2 YSYEKL. The CDR3 extends over 16 amino acids. Losses at the gene ends were 3 bases for V and 2 bases for J; bases not matched to a gene: 8. CDR3 loop: CASSQGGDRATYEQYF. As DNA, the CDR3 is TGCGCCAGCAGCCAGGGGGGGGACAGGGCTACCTACGAGCAGTACTTC.

There are many counts of this clonotype. V usage is TRBV3-1 and J usage is TRBJ1-5; possibly TRBD1 for D (5 bases). This CDR3 spans 15 amino acids. V lost 3 bases to trimming and J lost 6 bases, with 15 bases between them. Germline values: CDR1 LGHDT, CDR2 YNNKEL (reference sequence). CDR3 region: CASSQGPLGSQPQHF. In DNA form, the CDR3 reads TGTGCCAGCAGCCAGGGACCGCTGGGAAGTCAGCCCCAGCATTTT.

This chain connects TRBV20-1 to TRBJ2-5; tentatively, D is TRBD1 (5 bases). The germline gives CDR1 DFQATT, CDR2 SNEGSKA (reference sequence). This CDR3 contains 14 residues. V lost 5 bases and J lost 5, with 18 bases in between. The CDR3 DNA reads TGCAGTGCTGATAAAGGGGTACTGAAGGAGACCCAGTACTTC. It specifies CSADKGVLKETQYF.

On this clonotype: With a much larger clone just one base away, this may be a read error. The chain joins TRBV7-3 to TRBJ2-7, with D possibly TRBD2 on 6 matching bases. The CDR3 totals 14 residues. Trimming pared 3 bases from V and 7 bases from J, leaving 16 bases between. Germline values: CDR1 SGHTA, CDR2 FQGTGA. CDR3 sequence reads: CASSFDGGVNEQYF. The CDR3 region has the DNA TGTGCCAGCAGCTTCGATGGAGGGGTTAATGAGCAGTACTTC.

This clonotype appeared a single time. This sequence joins TRBV20-1 and TRBJ2-5; TRBD2 matches 9 bases. The J call may be incorrect, as the DNA end agrees better with TRBJ2-7. The CDR3 totals 15 residues. The germline V gene has CDR1 DFQATT and CDR2 SNEGSKA (reference sequence). The CDR3 sequence is CSAGALSGSLYEQYF. The DNA of the CDR3 is TGCAGTGCTGGCGCACTTAGCGGGAGTCTGTACGAGCAGTACTTC.

The chain employs TRBV27 and TRBJ2-1; D unresolved. The CDR3 is 13 amino acids. The V end was cut by 6 bases, the J end by 4 bases, with 10 bases between. CDR1 and CDR2 from the germline V gene are MNHEY and SMNVEV (reference sequence). CDR3 sequence reads: CASRSIAYNEQFF. CDR3 in DNA: TGTGCCAGCAGGTCGATTGCTTACAATGAGCAGTTCTTC.

The rearrangement uses TRBV3-1 and TRBJ2-5; possible D gene TRBD2, 5 bases. The germline CDR1 and CDR2 sequences are LGHDT and YNNKEL (reference sequence). CDR3 size: 12 residues. V gave up 0 bases and J gave up 13 bases, with 12 bases separating them. The CDR3, as DNA: TGTGCCAGCAGCCAAGATGGGAGACTTACGTACTTC. It translates to CASSQDGRLTYF.

This clonotype was counted ten times or more. V and J are TRBV9 and TRBJ2-7, with 10 bases fitting TRBD2. The CDR3 extends over 16 amino acids. J gave up 6 bases and V 4 bases, and 13 bases lay outside the gene matches. CDR1 and CDR2 from the germline V gene are SGDLS and YYNGEE. CDR3 bases: TGTGCCAGCAGCACCGGCACTAGCGGGGTTCCCCTCGAGCAGTACTTC. Residues: CASSTGTSGVPLEQYF.

This clonotype came up a few times. The chain joins TRBV5-1 to TRBJ2-5; a weak D match, TRBD2 (6 bases). Judging by the DNA end, TRBJ2-7 fits better; the J call may be wrong. This CDR3 region has 15 residues. Germline-derived CDR1 and CDR2 are SGHRS and YFSETQ. Here the CDR3 DNA reads TGCGCCAGCAGCTTGATGGGGACGGGGGTCTACGAGCAGTACTTC. This translates into CASSLMGTGVYEQYF.

This clonotype was counted many times. Compared with germline, one end of the junction differs, possibly owing to a read error. The chain employs TRBV7-7 and TRBJ2-5; a weak D match, TRBD1 (6 bases). CDR3 length: 13 residues. CDR1 is SSHAT, CDR2 FNYEAQ, per germline (reference sequence). The CDR3 loop reads CASSFRDKETQYF. In DNA form, the CDR3 reads TGTGCTAGCAGCTTCCGGGACAAAGAGACCCAGTACTTC.

This clonotype was counted at least ten times. The V and J genes are TRBV7-9 and TRBJ1-2; 7 positions agree with TRBD1. Looked up from germline, CDR1 is SEHNR and CDR2 is FQNEAQ (reference sequence). The ends lost 5 bases at V and 8 bases at J; junction bases unmatched: 11. This CDR3 contains 14 residues. CDR3 in DNA: TGTGCCAGCAGCCCCAGGACAGGCCTCTGGGGCTACACCTTC. Protein sequence: CASSPRTGLWGYTF.

This chain uses TRBV20-1 with TRBJ2-3; 7 nucleotides line up with TRBD1. Germline V gives CDR1 DFQATT, CDR2 SNEGSKA (reference sequence). This CDR3 spans 15 amino acids. V lost 4 bases and J lost 1; bases outside the gene matches: 8. DNA for the CDR3: TGCAGTGCTAATCGACAGGGAGACGGCACAGATACGCAGTATTTT. Its translation is CSANRQGDGTDTQYF.

The chain recombines TRBV2 with TRBJ2-1; 14 nucleotides align to TRBD2. Germline V gene data show CDR1 as SNHLY and CDR2 as FYNNEI. Germline trimming cut 4 bases from V and 9 bases from J; bases unmatched to any gene: 2. The CDR3 is 14 amino acids. The CDR3 region is CASSGLAGGLEQFF. The CDR3 DNA reads as TGTGCCAGCAGTGGACTAGCGGGGGGGCTTGAGCAGTTCTTC.

The chain has TRBV7-2 and TRBJ1-4, with D unresolved. V was clipped by 5 bases and J by 7 bases, with 17 bases between them. CDR1 is SGHTA, CDR2 FQGNSA, per germline. This CDR3 has 15 residues. In DNA, the CDR3 is TGTGCCAGCAGCCCCCGACGGGCGCCGGGTGAAAAACTGTTTTTT. Amino acids: CASSPRRAPGEKLFF.

Of note for this clonotype: Since a much larger clone is just one base distant, this may be a read error. The chain uses TRBV7-2 and TRBJ2-3; 11 nucleotides align to TRBD2. CDR3 length: 17 amino acids. The V gene end was trimmed by 5 bases and the J gene end by 5 bases; junction bases not matched to a gene: 12. From germline, CDR1 is SGHTA and CDR2 FQGNSA. The CDR3 loop is CASSPTSGGAKGDTQYF. DNA of the CDR3: TGTGCCAGCAGCCCTACTAGCGGGGGCGCAAAGGGAGATACGCAGTATTTT.

V and J are TRBV6-1 and TRBJ1-3; D remains unclear. V was shortened by 0 bases and J by 5 bases, with 11 bases between the two germline ends. This CDR3 contains 15 residues. In germline, CDR1 is MNHNS, CDR2 SASEGT. This CDR3 is CASSEAPSGRNTIYF. CDR3 DNA: TGTGCCAGCAGTGAAGCGCCCTCAGGTAGAAACACCATATATTTT.